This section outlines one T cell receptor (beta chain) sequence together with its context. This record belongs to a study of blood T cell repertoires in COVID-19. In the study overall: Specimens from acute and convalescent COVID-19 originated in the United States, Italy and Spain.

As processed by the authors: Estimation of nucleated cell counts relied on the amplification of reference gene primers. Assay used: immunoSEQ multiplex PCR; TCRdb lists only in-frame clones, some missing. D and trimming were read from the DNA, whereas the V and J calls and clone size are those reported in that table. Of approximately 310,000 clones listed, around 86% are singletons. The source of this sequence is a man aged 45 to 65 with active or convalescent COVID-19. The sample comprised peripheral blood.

CDR3: CASNEYSNQPQHF. For the CDR3, the DNA is TGTGCCAGCAATGAGTATAGCAATCAGCCCCAGCATTTT. This chain uses TRBV2 with TRBJ1-5; D remains unclear. Germline assignment: CDR1 SNHLY and CDR2 FYNNEI. V was pared by 7 bases and J by 0 bases, with 7 bases between. This CDR3 contains 13 residues.